The clone carrying this TCR beta chain was recorded at least ten times. This CDR3 region has 14 residues. Between the trimmed V and J ends, which lost 8 bases and 0 bases, there was a span of 11 bases. Looked up from germline, CDR1 is SGHVS and CDR2 is FQNEAQ. There were TCR beta CDR3 regions amplified from RNA transcripts. With the HTBI primer set, the TCR CDR3 went through a first round of RT-PCR. TCRdb used MiXCR to reprocess the multiplex PCR reads, holding one entry per CDR3 protein. The sample contains some 350,000 distinct CDR3 sequences, roughly an eighth of which appear only once. This entry comes from a study of T cells in Graves' hyperthyroidism and ophthalmopathy. Study in general: Peripheral blood was taken when the disease was first diagnosed, before any treatment began.

Ophthalmopathy cases met thresholds of Clinical Activity Score at least 3, NOSPECS grade at least 4 and duration under 3 months. The study excluded patients with uncontrolled infection, other autoimmune disease, pregnancy or lactation. Diagnoses rested on clinical symptoms, serum thyroxine and TRAb, thyroid ultrasound and orbital computed tomography. The V and J genes are TRBV7-8 and TRBJ1-5; D call uncertain. This clonotype was obtained from a woman between 35 and 50 years old with Graves' ophthalmopathy. Sequences were obtained from blood. The CDR3: CASEELTSNQPQHF. CDR3 nucleotide sequence: TGTGCCAGCGAAGAGCTAACTAGCAATCAGCCCCAGCATTTT.